This note documents a single T cell receptor beta chain sequence. The antigen is undetermined. The data belong to a study of T cell clusters in autoimmune cytopenias. About the study: A median of 51,575 TRB reads per sample yielded a median roughly 2,500 distinct clonotypes. Whole-study findings and limits: Active autoimmune hepatitis patients had roughly 2.9-fold fewer exclusive TRB clusters than healthy donors.

TRB was amplified by touch-down multiplex PCR, primer pools A and B combined. TCRdb re-called the multiplex PCR reads; one entry per CDR3 protein, DNA not given. Its table records over 3,500 distinct CDR3 sequences. From germline, CDR1 is SGHKS and CDR2 YYEKEE (reference sequence). CDR3 size: 16 residues. TRB was amplified from around 250 ng of peripheral blood genomic DNA per sample. The data also belong to a second study, concerning T cell repertoires in aging, cancer and after chemotherapy. From that study: Rebound thymic output was suggested by rising median generation probability during chemotherapy in each cancer cohort.

The gene calls are TRBV5-5 and TRBJ2-5; TCRdb returns TRBD2, unconfirmable since there is no DNA. This TCR was recovered from a human donor in good health. The specimen sequenced was peripheral blood. The chain's CDR3 is CASSHLGSGRAETQYF. The full variable domain, with the rest looked up from reference TRBV5-5 and TRBJ2-5, is DAGVTQSPTHLIKTRGQQVTLRCSPISGHKSVSWYQQVLGQGPQFIFQYYEKEERGRGNFPDRFSARQFPNYSSELNVNALLLGDSALYLCASSHLGSGRAETQYFGPGTRLLVL.